This TCR beta chain was profiled in a study of blood T cell repertoires in COVID-19. Clones were sequenced by immunoSEQ multiplex PCR, and TCRdb holds only the in-frame ones, with some missing. The table includes fewer than 200,000 clones, roughly 89% detected once. J gave up 4 bases and V 3 bases, and 10 bases lay outside the gene matches. The CDR3 is made up of 16 amino acids. Germline V gene lookup returns CDR1 SGHKS and CDR2 YYEKEE (reference sequence). This clonotype originated in a woman between 70 and 85 years old with COVID-19, enrolled during active disease. The sequenced material came from peripheral blood. V gene TRBV5-5 combines with J gene TRBJ2-1; 7 nucleotides match TRBD2. The CDR3 protein is CASSWGGGSGYNEQFF. In nucleotides, the CDR3 is TGTGCCAGCAGCTGGGGCGGGGGTAGCGGTTACAATGAGCAGTTCTTC.